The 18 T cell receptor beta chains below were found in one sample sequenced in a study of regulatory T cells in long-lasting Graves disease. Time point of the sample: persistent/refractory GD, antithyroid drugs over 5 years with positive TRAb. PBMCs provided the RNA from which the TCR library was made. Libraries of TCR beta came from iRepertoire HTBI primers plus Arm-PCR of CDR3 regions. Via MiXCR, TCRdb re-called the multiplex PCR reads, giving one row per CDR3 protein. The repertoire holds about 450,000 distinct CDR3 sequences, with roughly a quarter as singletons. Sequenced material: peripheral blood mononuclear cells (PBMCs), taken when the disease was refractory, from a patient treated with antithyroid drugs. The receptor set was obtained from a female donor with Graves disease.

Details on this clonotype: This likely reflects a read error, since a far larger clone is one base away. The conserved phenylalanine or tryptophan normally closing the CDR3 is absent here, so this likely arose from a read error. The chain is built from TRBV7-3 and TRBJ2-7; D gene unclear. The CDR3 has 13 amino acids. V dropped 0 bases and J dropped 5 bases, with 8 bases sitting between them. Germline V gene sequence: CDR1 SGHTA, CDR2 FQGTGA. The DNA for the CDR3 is TGTGCCAGCAGCTTAACAGGGAACAACGAGCAGTACCTC. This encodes CASSLTGNNEQYL.

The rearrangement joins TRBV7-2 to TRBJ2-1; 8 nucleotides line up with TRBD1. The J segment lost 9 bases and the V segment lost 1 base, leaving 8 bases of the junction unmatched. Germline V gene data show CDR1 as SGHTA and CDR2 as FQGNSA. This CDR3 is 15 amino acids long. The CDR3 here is CASSLGGRGLGEQFF. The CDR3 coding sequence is TGTGCCAGCAGCTTAGGGGGCAGGGGGCTGGGTGAGCAGTTCTTC.

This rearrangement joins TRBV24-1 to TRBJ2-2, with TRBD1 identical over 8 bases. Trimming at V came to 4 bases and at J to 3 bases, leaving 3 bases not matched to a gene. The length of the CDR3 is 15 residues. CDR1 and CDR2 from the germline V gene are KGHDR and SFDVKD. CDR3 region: CATSETDRDTGELFF. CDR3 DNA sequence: TGTGCCACCAGTGAAACGGACAGGGACACCGGGGAGCTGTTTTTT.

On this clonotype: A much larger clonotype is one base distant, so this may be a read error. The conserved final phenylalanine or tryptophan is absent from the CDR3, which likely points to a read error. The CDR3 loop reads CASSSLAEPKSYGYTS. DNA of the CDR3: TGTGCCAGCAGTTCTCTGGCAGAGCCGAAATCCTATGGCTACACCTCC. The chain links TRBV27 to TRBJ1-2; D uncertain. The germline CDR1 and CDR2 sequences are MNHEY and SMNVEV (reference sequence). The length of the CDR3 is 16 residues. V dropped 4 bases and J dropped 4 bases, with 19 bases sitting between them.

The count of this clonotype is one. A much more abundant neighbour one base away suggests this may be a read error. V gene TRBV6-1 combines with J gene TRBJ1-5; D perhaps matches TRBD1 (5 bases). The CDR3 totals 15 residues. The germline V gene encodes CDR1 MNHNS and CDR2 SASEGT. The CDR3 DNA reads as TGTGCCAGCAACTCCGGGACTCATAGCAATCAGCCCCGGCATTTT. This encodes CASNSGTHSNQPRHF.

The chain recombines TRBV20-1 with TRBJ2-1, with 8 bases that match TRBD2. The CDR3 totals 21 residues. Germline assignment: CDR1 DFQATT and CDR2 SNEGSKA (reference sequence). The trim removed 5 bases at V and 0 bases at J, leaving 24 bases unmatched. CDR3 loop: CSAPQSRPAGVPSSSYNEQFF. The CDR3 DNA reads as TGCAGTGCTCCCCAATCTAGACCAGCGGGAGTACCCTCCAGCTCCTACAATGAGCAGTTCTTC.

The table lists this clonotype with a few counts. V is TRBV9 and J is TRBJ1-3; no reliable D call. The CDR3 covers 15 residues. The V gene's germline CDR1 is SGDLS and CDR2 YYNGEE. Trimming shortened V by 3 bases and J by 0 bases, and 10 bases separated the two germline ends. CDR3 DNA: TGTGCCAGCAGCGCCGGGCTCGGCTCTGGAAACACCATATATTTT. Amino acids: CASSAGLGSGNTIYF.

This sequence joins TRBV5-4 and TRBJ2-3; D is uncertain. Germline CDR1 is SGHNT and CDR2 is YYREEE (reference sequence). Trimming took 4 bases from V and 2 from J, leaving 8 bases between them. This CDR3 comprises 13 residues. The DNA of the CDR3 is TGTGCCAGCAGCGCGCTCTACACAGATACGCAGTATTTT. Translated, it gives CASSALYTDTQYF.

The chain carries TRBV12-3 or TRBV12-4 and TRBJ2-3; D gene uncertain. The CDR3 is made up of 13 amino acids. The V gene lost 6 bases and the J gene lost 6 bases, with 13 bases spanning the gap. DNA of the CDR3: TGTGCCAGCAGCCTCCCTATCCTTGATACGCAGTATTTT. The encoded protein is CASSLPILDTQYF.

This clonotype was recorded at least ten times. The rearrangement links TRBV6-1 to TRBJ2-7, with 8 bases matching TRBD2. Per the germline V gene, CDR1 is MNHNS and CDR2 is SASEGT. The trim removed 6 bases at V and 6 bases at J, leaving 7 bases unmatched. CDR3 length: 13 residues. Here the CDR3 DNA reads TGTGCCAGCAGGGAGACTCTAGCGGGCGAGCAGTACTTC. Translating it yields CASRETLAGEQYF.

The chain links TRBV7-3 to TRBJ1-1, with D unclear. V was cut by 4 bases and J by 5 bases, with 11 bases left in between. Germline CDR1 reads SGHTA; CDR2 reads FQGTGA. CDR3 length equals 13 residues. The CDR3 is CASSSYVGTEAFF. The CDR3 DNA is TGTGCCAGCAGCTCTTATGTGGGGACTGAAGCTTTCTTT.

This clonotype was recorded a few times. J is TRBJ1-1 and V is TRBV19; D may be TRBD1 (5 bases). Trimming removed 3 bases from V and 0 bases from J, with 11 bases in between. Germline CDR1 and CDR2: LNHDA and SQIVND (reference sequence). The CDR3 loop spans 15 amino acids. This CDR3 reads CASSITGTLNTEAFF. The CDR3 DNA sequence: TGTGCCAGTAGTATCACCGGGACGCTGAACACTGAAGCTTTCTTT.

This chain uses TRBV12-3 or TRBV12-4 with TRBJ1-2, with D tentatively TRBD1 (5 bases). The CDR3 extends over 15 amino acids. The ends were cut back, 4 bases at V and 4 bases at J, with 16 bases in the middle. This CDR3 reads CASSSGGGSGYGYTF. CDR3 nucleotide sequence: TGTGCCAGCAGTTCCGGGGGGGGGTCGGGCTATGGCTACACCTTC.

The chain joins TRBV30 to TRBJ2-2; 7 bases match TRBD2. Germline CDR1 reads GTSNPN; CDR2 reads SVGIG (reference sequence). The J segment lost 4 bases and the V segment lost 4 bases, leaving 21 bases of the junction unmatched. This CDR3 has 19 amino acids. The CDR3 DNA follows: TGTGCCTGGACTCCTCAGAGAGTAGCGGGCCCCGGATTCACCGGGGAGCTGTTTTTT. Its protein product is CAWTPQRVAGPGFTGELFF.

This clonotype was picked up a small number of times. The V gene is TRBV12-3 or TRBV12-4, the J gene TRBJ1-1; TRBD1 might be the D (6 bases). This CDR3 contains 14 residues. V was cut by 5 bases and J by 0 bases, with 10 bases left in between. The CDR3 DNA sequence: TGTGCCAGCAGTACAGGGAACATGAACACTGAAGCTTTCTTT. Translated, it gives CASSTGNMNTEAFF.

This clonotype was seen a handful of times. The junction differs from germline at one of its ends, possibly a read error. This chain's CDR3 is CASSEGTSGTGELFF. CDR3 sequence (DNA): TGTGCCAGCAGCGAAGGCACGTCGGGGACCGGGGAGCTGTTTTTT. V gene TRBV6-1 combines with J gene TRBJ2-2; possibly TRBD2 for D (5 bases). Germline CDR1 MNHNS, CDR2 SASEGT. The CDR3 extends over 15 amino acids.

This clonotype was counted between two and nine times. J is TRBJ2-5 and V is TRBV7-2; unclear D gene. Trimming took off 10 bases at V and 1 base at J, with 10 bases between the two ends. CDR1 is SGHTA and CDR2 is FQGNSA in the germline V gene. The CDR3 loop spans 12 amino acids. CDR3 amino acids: CATTAAQETQYF. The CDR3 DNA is TGTGCCACCACCGCTGCCCAAGAGACCCAGTACTTC.

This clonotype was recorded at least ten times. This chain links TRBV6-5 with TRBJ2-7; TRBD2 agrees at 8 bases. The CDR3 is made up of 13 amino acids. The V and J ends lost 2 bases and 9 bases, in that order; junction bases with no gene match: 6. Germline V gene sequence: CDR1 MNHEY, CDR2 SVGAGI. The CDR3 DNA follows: TGTGCCAGCAGTTACGGGCGGGGGGTTGGGCAGTACTTC. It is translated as CASSYGRGVGQYF.